This T cell receptor (beta chain) was sequenced for a study of T-cell reconstitution after alpha-beta-depleted transplantation in children. Unique molecular identifiers were incorporated during preparation of the TCRbeta library. TCRdb itself ran the PCR reads through MiXCR, one entry per CDR3 protein. The sample shows roughly 500,000 distinct CDR3 sequences, around 16% of them seen only once. CDR1 is GTSNPN, CDR2 SVGIG, per germline (reference sequence). The V segment lost 3 bases and the J segment 6 bases; nucleotides outside the gene matches: 9. This CDR3 spans 15 amino acids. The sample consisted of PBMCs from the stem cell graft donor, taken from the stem cell graft. The TCR comes from a human donor who donated a stem cell graft to a child with acute lymphoblastic leukemia. The chain links TRBV30 to TRBJ2-1; 9 bases map to TRBD2. The CDR3 DNA reads as TGTGCCTGGAGGAGGGGTAGCGGGAGACCCAATGAGCAGTTCTTC. Protein product: CAWRRGSGRPNEQFF.